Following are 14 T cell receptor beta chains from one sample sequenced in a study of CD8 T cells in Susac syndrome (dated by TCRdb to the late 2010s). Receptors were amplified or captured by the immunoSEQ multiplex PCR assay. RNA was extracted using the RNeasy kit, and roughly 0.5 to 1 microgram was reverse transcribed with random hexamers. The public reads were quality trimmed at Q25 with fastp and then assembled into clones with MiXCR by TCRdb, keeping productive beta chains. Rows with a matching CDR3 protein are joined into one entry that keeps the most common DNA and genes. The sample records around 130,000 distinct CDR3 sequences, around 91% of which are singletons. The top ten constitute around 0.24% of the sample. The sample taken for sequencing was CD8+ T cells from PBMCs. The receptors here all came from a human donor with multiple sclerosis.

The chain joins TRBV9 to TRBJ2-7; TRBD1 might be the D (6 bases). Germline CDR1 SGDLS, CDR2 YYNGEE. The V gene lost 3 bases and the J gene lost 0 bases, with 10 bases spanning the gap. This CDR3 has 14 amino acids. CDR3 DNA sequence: TGTGCCAGCAGCGCCTGGGACAACTCCTACGAGCAGTACTTC. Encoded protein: CASSAWDNSYEQYF.

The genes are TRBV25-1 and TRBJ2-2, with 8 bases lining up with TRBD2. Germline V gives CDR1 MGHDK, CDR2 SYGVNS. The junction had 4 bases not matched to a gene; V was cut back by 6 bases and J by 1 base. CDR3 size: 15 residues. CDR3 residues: CASRTGTRNTGELFF. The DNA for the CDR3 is TGTGCCAGCAGGACCGGGACTAGGAACACCGGGGAGCTGTTTTTT. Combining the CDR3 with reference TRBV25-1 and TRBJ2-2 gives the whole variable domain EADIYQTPRYLVIGTGKKITLECSQTMGHDKMYWYQQDPGMELHLIHYSYGVNSTEKGDLSSESTVSRIRTEHFPLTLESARPSHTSQYLCASRTGTRNTGELFFGEGSRLTVL.

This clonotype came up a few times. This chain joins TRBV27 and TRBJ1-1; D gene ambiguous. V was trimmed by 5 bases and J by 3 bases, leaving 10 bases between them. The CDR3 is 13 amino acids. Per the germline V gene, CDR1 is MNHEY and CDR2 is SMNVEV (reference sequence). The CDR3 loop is CASSPDRDTEAFF. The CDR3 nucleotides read TGTGCCAGCAGTCCTGACCGCGACACTGAAGCTTTCTTT.

The chain's CDR3 is CASSFGTGRYEQYF. CDR3 in DNA: TGTGCCAGCAGCTTCGGGACAGGGCGATACGAGCAGTACTTC. The genes are TRBV5-5 and TRBJ2-7; 9 bases agree with TRBD1. This CDR3 comprises 14 residues. J lost 4 bases, V lost 2 bases, and 4 bases had no gene match. Germline CDR1 and CDR2: SGHKS and YYEKEE (reference sequence).

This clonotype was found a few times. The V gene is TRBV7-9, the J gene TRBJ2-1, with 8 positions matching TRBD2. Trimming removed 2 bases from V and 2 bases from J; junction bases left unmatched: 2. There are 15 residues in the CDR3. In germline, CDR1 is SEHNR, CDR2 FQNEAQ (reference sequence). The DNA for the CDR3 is TGTGCCAGCAGCTTAACTAGCGGCCCCTACAATGAGCAGTTCTTC. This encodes CASSLTSGPYNEQFF.

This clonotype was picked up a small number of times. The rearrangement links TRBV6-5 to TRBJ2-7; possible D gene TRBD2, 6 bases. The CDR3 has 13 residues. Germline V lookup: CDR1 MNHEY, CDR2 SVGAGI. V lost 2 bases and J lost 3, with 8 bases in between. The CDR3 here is CASSYGSGYEQYF. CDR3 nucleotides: TGTGCCAGCAGTTACGGTAGCGGCTACGAGCAGTACTTC.

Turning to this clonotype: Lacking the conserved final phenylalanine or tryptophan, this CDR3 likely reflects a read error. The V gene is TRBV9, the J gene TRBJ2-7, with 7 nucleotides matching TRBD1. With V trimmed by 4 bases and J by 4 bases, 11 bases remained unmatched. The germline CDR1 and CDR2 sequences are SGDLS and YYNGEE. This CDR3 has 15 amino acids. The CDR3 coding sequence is TGTGCCAGCAGCTCCAGGTGGGGACAGAATTACGAGCAGTACCTC. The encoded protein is CASSSRWGQNYEQYL.

The CDR3 here is CASSFVGSYEQYF. CDR3 DNA sequence: TGTGCCAGCAGTTTTGTGGGGTCCTACGAGCAGTACTTC. The chain employs TRBV27 and TRBJ2-7; D gene uncertain. Germline assignment: CDR1 MNHEY and CDR2 SMNVEV (reference sequence). Trimming cost V 3 bases and J 1 base, with 7 bases left between them. The CDR3 contains 13 residues.

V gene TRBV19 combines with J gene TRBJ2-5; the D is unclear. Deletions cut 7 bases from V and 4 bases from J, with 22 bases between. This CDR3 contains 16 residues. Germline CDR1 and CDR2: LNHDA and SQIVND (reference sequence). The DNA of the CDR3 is TGTGCCAGTAAGATCACGGCGGCCCAACCGGCAGAGACCCAGTACTTC. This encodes CASKITAAQPAETQYF.

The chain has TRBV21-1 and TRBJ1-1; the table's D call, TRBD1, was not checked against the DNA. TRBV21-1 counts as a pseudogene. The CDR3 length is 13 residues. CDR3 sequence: CASSKRGASEAFF. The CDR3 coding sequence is TGTGCCAGCAGCAAAAGAGGGGCGTCTGAAGCTTTCTTT.

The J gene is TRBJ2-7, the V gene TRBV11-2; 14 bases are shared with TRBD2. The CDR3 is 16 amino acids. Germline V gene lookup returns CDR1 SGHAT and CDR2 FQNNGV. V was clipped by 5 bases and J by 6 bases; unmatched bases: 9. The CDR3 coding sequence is TGTGCCAGCAGCGGGGGACTAGCGGGAGAAGGGATCGAGCAGTACTTC. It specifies CASSGGLAGEGIEQYF. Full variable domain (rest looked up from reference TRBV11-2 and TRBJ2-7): EAGVAQSPRYKIIEKRQSVAFWCNPISGHATLYWYQQILGQGPKLLIQFQNNGVVDDSQLPKDRFSAERLKGVDSTLKIQPAKLEDSAVYLCASSGGLAGEGIEQYFGPGTRLTVT.

The DNA of the CDR3 is TGTGCCAGTAGTATGGGCTCCTTGCCCAGCGAGCAGTACTTC. Translation: CASSMGSLPSEQYF. The chain has TRBV19 and TRBJ2-7; D unclear. Looked up from germline, CDR1 is LNHDA and CDR2 is SQIVND (reference sequence). There are 14 residues in the CDR3. Trimming left V 3 bases short and J 6 bases short, with 15 bases between.

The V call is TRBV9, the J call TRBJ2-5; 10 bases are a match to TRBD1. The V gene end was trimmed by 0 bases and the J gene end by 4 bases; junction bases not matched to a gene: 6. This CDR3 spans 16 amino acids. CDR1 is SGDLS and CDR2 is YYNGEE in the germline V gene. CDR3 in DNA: TGTGCCAGCAGCGTAGATCCGGGACAGGGGTCAGAGACCCAGTACTTC. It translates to CASSVDPGQGSETQYF.

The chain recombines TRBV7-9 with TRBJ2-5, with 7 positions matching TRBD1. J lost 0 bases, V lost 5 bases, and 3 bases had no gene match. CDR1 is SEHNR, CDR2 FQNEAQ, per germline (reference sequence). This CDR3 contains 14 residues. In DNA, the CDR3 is TGTGCCAGCAGCCCGGGACAGTACCAAGAGACCCAGTACTTC. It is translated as CASSPGQYQETQYF.